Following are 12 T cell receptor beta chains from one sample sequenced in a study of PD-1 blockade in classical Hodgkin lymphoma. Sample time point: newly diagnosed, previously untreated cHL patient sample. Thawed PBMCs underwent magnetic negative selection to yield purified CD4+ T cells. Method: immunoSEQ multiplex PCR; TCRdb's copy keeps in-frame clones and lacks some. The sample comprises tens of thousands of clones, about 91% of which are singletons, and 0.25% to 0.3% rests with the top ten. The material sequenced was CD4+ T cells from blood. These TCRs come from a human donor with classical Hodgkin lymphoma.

This CDR3 reads CASSEGLAGGPDTQYF. The CDR3 DNA reads as TGCGCCAGCAGCGAAGGACTAGCGGGGGGGCCAGATACGCAGTATTTT. The chain uses TRBV5-1 and TRBJ2-3; 15 bases agree with TRBD2. J gave up 4 bases and V 4 bases, and 4 bases lay outside the gene matches. The CDR3 runs 16 residues. Looked up from germline, CDR1 is SGHRS and CDR2 is YFSETQ.

The CDR3 loop reads CASSRGRANTEAFF. In nucleotides, the CDR3 is TGTGCCAGCAGCCGGGGGCGGGCGAACACTGAAGCTTTCTTT. The chain couples TRBV5-4 to TRBJ1-1; a possible D gene is TRBD1 (6 bases). The germline V gene has CDR1 SGHNT and CDR2 YYREEE (reference sequence). V lost 4 bases and J lost 1, with 11 bases in between. This CDR3 region has 14 residues.

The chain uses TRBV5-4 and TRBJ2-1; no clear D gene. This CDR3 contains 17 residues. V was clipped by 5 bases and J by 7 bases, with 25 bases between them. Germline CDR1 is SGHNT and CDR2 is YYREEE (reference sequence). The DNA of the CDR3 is TGTGCCAGCAGTCCGCCCCCCATTCCCCACACGCTAAATGAGCAGTTCTTC. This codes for CASSPPPIPHTLNEQFF.

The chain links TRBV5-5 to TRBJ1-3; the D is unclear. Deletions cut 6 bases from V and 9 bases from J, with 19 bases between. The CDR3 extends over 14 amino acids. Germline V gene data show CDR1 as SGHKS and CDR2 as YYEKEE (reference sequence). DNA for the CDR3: TGTGCCAGCACCCCCACTCCCCTGGGAGGCACCATATATTTT. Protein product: CASTPTPLGGTIYF.

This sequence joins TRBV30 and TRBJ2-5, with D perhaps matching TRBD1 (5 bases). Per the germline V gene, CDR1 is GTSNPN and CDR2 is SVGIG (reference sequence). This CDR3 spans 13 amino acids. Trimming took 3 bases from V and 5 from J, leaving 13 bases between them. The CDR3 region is CAWSPAGLETQYF. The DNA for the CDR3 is TGTGCCTGGAGCCCCGCAGGGTTGGAGACCCAGTACTTC.

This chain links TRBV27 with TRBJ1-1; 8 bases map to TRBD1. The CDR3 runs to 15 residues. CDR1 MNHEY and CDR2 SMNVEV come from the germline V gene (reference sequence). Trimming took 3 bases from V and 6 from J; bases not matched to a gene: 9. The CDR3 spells CASSFYARGRSEAFF. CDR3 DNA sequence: TGTGCCAGCAGTTTCTATGCCAGGGGGCGGTCTGAAGCTTTCTTT.

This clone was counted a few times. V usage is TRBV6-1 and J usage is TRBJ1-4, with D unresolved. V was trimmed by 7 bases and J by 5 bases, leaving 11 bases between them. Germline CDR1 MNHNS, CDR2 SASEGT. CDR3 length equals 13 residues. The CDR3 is CASTLTANEKLFF. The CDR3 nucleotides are TGTGCCAGCACCCTGACCGCGAATGAAAAACTGTTTTTT.

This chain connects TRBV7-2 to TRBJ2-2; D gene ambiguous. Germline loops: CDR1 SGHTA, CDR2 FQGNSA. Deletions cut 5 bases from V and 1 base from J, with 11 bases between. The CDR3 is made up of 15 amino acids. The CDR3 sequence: CASSAKVENTGELFF. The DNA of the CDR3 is TGTGCCAGCAGCGCTAAGGTTGAGAACACCGGGGAGCTGTTTTTT.

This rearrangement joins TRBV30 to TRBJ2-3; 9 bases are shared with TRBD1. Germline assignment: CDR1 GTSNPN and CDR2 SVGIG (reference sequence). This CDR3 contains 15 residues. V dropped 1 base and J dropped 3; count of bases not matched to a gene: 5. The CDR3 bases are TGTGCCTGGAGTGCCCCGGGACAGGGAACAGATACGCAGTATTTT. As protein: CAWSAPGQGTDTQYF.

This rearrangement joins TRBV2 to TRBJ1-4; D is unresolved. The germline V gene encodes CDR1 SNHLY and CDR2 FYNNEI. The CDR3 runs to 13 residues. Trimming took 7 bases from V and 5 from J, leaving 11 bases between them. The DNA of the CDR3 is TGTGCCAGCACTCCGGGCCCCAATGAAAAACTGTTTTTT. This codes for CASTPGPNEKLFF.

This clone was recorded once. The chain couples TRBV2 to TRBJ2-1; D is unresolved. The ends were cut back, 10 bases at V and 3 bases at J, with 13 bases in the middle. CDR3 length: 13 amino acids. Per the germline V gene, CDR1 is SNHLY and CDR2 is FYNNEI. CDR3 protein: CAILGRGYNEQFF. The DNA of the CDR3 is TGTGCCATCCTAGGTCGCGGCTACAATGAGCAGTTCTTC.

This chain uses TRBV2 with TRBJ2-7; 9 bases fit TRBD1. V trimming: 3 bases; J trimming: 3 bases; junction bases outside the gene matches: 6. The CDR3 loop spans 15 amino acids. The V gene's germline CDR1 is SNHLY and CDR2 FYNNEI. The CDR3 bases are TGTGCCAGCAGTGACTGGGACAGGGAATTCTACGAGCAGTACTTC. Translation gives CASSDWDREFYEQYF.